The 5 T cell receptor beta chains presented below share a single source sample, sequenced in a study of blood T cell repertoires in COVID-19. Data came from immunoSEQ multiplex PCR; TCRdb stores just in-frame clones and leaves some out. The sample has a few hundred thousand clones; approximately 87% are singletons. The sample comprised PBMCs or T cells enriched from blood (not recorded which). These receptors came from a woman aged 50 to 60 who had recovered from COVID-19.

The V call is TRBV19, the J call TRBJ2-7, with TRBD1 matching 7 bases. The V and J ends lost 1 base and 1 base, in that order; junction bases with no gene match: 7. The CDR3 length is 16 residues. Germline CDR1 and CDR2: LNHDA and SQIVND (reference sequence). The CDR3 sequence: CASSIGPPGQSYEQYF. In DNA form, the CDR3 reads TGTGCCAGTAGTATAGGACCGCCGGGACAGTCCTACGAGCAGTACTTC.

This clone has just a few counts. The V call is TRBV6-2 or TRBV6-3, the J call TRBJ2-6, with TRBD1 as a possible D gene (5 bases). The CDR3 loop spans 16 amino acids. Per the germline V gene, CDR1 is MNHEY and CDR2 is SVGEGT. Between the trimmed V and J ends, which lost 5 bases and 1 base, there was a span of 12 bases. The DNA of the CDR3 is TGTGCCAGCAGTCGAATCAACAGGTCTGGGGCCAACGTCCTGACTTTC. As protein: CASSRINRSGANVLTF.

CDR3 coding DNA: TGTGCCAGTAGTCTTGACAGCCTGGGGAATTCACCCCTCCACTTT. This codes for CASSLDSLGNSPLHF. The rearrangement uses TRBV19 and TRBJ1-6, with a weak D call TRBD1 (5 bases). This CDR3 is 15 amino acids long. The V gene lost 5 bases and the J gene lost 7 bases, with 15 bases spanning the gap. Germline-derived CDR1 and CDR2 are LNHDA and SQIVND (reference sequence).

The chain employs TRBV5-1 and TRBJ1-1; D call uncertain. Looked up from germline, CDR1 is SGHRS and CDR2 is YFSETQ. The CDR3 is 15 residues long. V was shortened by 4 bases and J by 6 bases, with 19 bases between the two germline ends. DNA of the CDR3: TGCGCCAGCAGCGAGAGGAGTGACGGGAATGCTGAAGCTTTCTTT. It encodes CASSERSDGNAEAFF.

This sequence joins TRBV6-2 or TRBV6-3 and TRBJ1-4, with a tentative D call TRBD1 (6 bases). The CDR3 length is 12 residues. Per germline, CDR1 MNHEY and CDR2 SVGEGT. V shed 2 bases and J shed 14 bases, with 12 bases lying between them. In nucleotides, the CDR3 is TGTGCCAGCAGTTACCCTCGGGGACATCTGTTTTTT. Residues: CASSYPRGHLFF.